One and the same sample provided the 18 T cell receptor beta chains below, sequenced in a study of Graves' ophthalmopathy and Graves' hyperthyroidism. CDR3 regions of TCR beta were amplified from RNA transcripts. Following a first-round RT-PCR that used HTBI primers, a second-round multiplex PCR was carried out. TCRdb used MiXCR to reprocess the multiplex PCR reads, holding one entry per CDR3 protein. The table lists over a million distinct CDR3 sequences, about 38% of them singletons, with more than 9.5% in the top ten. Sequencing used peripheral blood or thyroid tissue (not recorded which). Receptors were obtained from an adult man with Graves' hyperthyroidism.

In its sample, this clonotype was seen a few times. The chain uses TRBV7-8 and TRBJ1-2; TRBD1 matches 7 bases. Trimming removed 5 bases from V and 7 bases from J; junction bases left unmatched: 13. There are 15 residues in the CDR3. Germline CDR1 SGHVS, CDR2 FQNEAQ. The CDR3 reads CASSPEHRGQSGYTF. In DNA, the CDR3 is TGTGCCAGCAGCCCCGAACACAGGGGCCAAAGTGGCTACACCTTC.

The CDR3 region is CSVSPGTATNEKLFF. The CDR3 nucleotides are TGCAGCGTTAGCCCCGGGACAGCAACTAATGAAAAACTGTTTTTT. The gene calls are TRBV29-1 and TRBJ1-4, with TRBD1 matching over 7 bases. This CDR3 region has 15 residues. The germline V gene has CDR1 SQVTM and CDR2 ANQGSEA. J gave up 0 bases and V 5 bases, and 6 bases lay outside the gene matches. The complete variable domain, with remaining parts taken from reference TRBV29-1 and TRBJ1-4, reads SAVISQKPSRDICQRGTSLTIQCQVDSQVTMMFWYRQQPGQSLTLIATANQGSEATYESGFVIDKFPISRPNLTFSTLTVSNMSPEDSSIYLCSVSPGTATNEKLFFGSGTQLSVL.

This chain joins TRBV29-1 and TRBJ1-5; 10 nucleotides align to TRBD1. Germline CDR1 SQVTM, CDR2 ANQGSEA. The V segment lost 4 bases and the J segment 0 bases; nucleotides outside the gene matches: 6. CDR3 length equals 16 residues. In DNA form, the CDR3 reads TGCAGCGTTGGGACAGGGGGTATTGGTAGCAATCAGCCCCAGCATTTT. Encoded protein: CSVGTGGIGSNQPQHF.

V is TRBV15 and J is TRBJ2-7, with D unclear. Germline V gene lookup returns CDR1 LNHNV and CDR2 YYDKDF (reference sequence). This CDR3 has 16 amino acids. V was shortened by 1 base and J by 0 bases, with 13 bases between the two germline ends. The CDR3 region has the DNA TGTGCCACCAGCAGAGTCGCTCAGCCGTACTCCTACGAGCAGTACTTC. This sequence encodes CATSRVAQPYSYEQYF.

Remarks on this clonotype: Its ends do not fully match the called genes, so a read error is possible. CDR3 loop: CASSAPDRGREIQYF. The CDR3 region has the DNA TGTGCCAGCAGCGCCCCCGACAGGGGCCGGGAGATCCAGTACTTC. This chain links TRBV2 with TRBJ2-5; 8 bases fit TRBD1. There are 15 residues in the CDR3. The germline V gene encodes CDR1 SNHLY and CDR2 FYNNEI.

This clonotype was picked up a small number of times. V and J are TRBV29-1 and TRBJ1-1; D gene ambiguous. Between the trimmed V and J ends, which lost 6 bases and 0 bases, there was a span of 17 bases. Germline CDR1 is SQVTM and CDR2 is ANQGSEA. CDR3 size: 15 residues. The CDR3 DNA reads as TGCAGCGTCGGAGGGCACATCCTGATGAACACTGAAGCTTTCTTT. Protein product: CSVGGHILMNTEAFF.

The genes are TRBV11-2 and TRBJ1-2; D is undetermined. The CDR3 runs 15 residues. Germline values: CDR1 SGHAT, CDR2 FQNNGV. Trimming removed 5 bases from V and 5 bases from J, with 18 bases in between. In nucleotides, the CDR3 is TGTGCCAGCAGCCCCTCCGAGGCAAGTTTATATGGCTACACCTTC. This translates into CASSPSEASLYGYTF.

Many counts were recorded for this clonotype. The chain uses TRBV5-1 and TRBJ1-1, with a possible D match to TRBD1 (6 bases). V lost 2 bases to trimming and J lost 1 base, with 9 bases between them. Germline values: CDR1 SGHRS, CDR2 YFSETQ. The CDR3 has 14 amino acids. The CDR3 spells CASSLSGANTEAFF. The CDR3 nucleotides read TGCGCCAGCAGCTTATCAGGGGCGAACACTGAAGCTTTCTTT.

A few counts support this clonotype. The CDR3 is CASSQPGLAPYEQYF. DNA of the CDR3: TGTGCCAGCAGCCAACCGGGACTAGCTCCCTACGAGCAGTACTTC. The V gene is TRBV14, the J gene TRBJ2-7; 9 bases are shared with TRBD2. Germline V CDR1 and CDR2: SGHDN, FVKESK. This CDR3 is 15 amino acids long. The ends lost 2 bases at V and 2 bases at J; junction bases unmatched: 4.

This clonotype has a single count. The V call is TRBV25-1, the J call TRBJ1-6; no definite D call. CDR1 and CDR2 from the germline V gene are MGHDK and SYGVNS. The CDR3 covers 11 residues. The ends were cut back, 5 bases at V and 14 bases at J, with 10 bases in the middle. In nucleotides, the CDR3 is TGTGCCAGCAGTCCCTGGGGTTCCCTCCACTTT. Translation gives CASSPWGSLHF.

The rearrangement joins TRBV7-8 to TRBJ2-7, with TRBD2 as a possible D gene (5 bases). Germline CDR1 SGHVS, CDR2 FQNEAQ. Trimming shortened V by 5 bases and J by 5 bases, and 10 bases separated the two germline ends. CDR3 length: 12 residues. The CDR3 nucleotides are TGTGCCAGCAGCAAGGGAGCCCACGAGCAGTACTTC. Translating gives CASSKGAHEQYF.

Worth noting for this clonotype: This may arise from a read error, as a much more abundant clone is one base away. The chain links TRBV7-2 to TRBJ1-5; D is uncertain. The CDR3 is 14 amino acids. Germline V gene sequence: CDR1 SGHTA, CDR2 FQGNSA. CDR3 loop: CARSFGPVGQPQHF. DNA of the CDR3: TGTGCCCGCAGCTTCGGCCCCGTGGGTCAGCCCCAGCATTTT.

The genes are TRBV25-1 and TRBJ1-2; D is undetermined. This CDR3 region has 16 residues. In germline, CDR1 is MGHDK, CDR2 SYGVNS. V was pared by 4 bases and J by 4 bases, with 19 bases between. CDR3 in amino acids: CASSAGVGFGSYGYTF. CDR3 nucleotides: TGTGCCAGCAGTGCTGGAGTGGGCTTTGGGAGCTATGGCTACACCTTC.

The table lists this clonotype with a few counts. Here the CDR3 DNA reads TGTGCCAGCAGCCCGACTAGCGGGATGATTTACGAGCAGTACTTC. Translation: CASSPTSGMIYEQYF. The rearrangement joins TRBV5-4 to TRBJ2-7, with 11 nucleotides matching TRBD2. The V and J ends lost 4 bases and 4 bases, in that order; junction bases with no gene match: 7. This CDR3 is 15 amino acids long. Germline V gene data show CDR1 as SGHNT and CDR2 as YYREEE (reference sequence).

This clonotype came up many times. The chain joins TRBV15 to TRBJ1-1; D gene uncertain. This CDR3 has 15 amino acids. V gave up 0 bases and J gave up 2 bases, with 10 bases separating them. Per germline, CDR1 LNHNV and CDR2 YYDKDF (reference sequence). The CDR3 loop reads CATSRDPGANTEAFF. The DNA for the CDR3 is TGTGCCACCAGCAGAGATCCGGGAGCCAACACTGAAGCTTTCTTT.

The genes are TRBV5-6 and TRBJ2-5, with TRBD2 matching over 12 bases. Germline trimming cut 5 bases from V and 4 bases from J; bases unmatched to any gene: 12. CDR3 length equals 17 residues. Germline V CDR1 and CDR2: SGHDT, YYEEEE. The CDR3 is CASSTLTSGRQGETQYF. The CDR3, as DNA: TGTGCCAGCAGTACCCTGACTAGCGGGAGACAGGGAGAGACCCAGTACTTC.

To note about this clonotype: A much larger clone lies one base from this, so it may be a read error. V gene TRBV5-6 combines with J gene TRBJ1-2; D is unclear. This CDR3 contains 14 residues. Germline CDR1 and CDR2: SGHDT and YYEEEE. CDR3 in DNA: TGTGTCAGCAGCTTGGCTTACGATTTAGAGGGCTACACCTTC. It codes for CVSSLAYDLEGYTF.

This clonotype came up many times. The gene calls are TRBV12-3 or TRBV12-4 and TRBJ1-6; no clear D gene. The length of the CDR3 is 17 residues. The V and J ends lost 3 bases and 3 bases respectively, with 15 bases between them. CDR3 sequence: CASSFPSHHGYNSPLHF. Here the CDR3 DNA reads TGTGCCAGCAGTTTTCCCTCCCACCACGGCTATAATTCACCCCTCCACTTT.